This is a list of T cell receptor beta chains from one sample in a study of T cells in Graves' hyperthyroidism and ophthalmopathy. Each CDR3 protein gets one entry after TCRdb re-called the multiplex PCR reads with MiXCR. This table holds around 610,000 distinct CDR3 sequences, roughly 14% found once. Sequencing used blood. All receptors derive from a woman aged 35 to 49 with Graves' ophthalmopathy. The CDR3 runs from the conserved cysteine through the conserved F or W. Each record gives: CDR3 length, clone size, J gene, V gene, D gene, CDR3 DNA, CDR3 protein. The D gene is left open where the match is weak. Where a row states a size, it is once, few, many or the class of an expanded clone; other rows omit it.

>15|many|TRBJ1-1|TRBV4-2|TRBD1
TGTGCCAGCAGCCAGGGACAGGGAGGGAACACTGAAGCTTTCTTT
CASSQGQGGNTEAFF
>15|many|TRBJ1-3|TRBV20-1|TRBD1
TGCAGTGCTAGGGGACAGGGCAACTCTGGAAACACCATATATTTT
CSARGQGNSGNTIYF
>14|many|TRBJ2-7|TRBV28|-
TGTGCCAGCAGTCCGCATCAGCTATCCTACGAGCAGTACTTC
CASSPHQLSYEQYF
>14|-|TRBJ2-2|TRBV15|-
TGTGCCACCAGCAGAACAGGAGAAACCGGGGAGCTGTTTTTT
CATSRTGETGELFF
>14|many|TRBJ2-7|TRBV7-2|-
TGTGCCAGCCTTAGGACAGTTCCTTCCTACGAGCAGTACTTC
CASLRTVPSYEQYF
>14|many|TRBJ1-2|TRBV6-2/TRBV6-3|TRBD1
TGTGCCAGCAGTAACTCGGACAGGGGTGATGGCTACACCTTC
CASSNSDRGDGYTF
>13|many|TRBJ1-2|TRBV29-1|-
TGCAGCGTTGAAGACAGCCCTAACTATGGCTACACCTTC
CSVEDSPNYGYTF
>12|many|TRBJ2-7|TRBV6-2/TRBV6-3|TRBD1
TGTGCCACAGGGGGCAGTTACTACGAGCAGTACTTC
CATGGSYYEQYF
>14|-|TRBJ1-2|TRBV10-3|-
TGTGCCATCAGTCACAATCCGGCCTTATATGGCTACACCTTC
CAISHNPALYGYTF
>15|many|TRBJ1-1|TRBV27|TRBD1
TGTGCCAGCAGTTTTTATGGGACAGGCGCTCCTGAAGCTTTCTTT
CASSFYGTGAPEAFF
>14|many|TRBJ1-1|TRBV10-3|-
TGTGCCATCAGTGAGCGGATTGGTATCGATGAAGCTTTCTTT
CAISERIGIDEAFF
>14|-|TRBJ2-7|TRBV20-1|TRBD1
TGCAGTGCTAAAAACAGGGGGATCTCCTACGAGCAGTACTTC
CSAKNRGISYEQYF
>11|many|TRBJ1-1|TRBV6-5|-
TGTGCCAGCACCGGGAACACTGAAGCTTTCTTT
CASTGNTEAFF
>11|-|TRBJ1-1|TRBV20-1|-
TGCAGTGCTAGGCACCGGGACGTAGGTTTCTTT
CSARHRDVGFF
>17|many|TRBJ2-2|TRBV7-2|TRBD1
TGTGCCAGCAGCTTAGCCGTGGACAGGGGGCTTAACGGGGAGCTGTTTTTT
CASSLAVDRGLNGELFF
>18|many|TRBJ2-5|TRBV6-5|TRBD2
TGTGCCAGCAGTTACGGGGGGGGGACTAGCGGCCCTCAAGAGACCCAGTACTTC
CASSYGGGTSGPQETQYF
>13|many|TRBJ2-2|TRBV20-1|-
TGCAGTGCTAGCAGGACGAACACCGGGGAGCTGTTTTTT
CSASRTNTGELFF
>14|-|TRBJ1-5|TRBV28|-
TGTGCCAGCAGTATCCCCCCTCAGGGTATCCCCCAGCATTTT
CASSIPPQGIPQHF
>14|few|TRBJ1-2|TRBV18|-
TGTGCCAGCTCACCCTTGTCCAGTTTGTATGGCTACACCTTC
CASSPLSSLYGYTF
>13|-|TRBJ2-7|TRBV6-1|TRBD1
TGTGCCAGTGGCCGGGACAGCCCCTACGAGCAGTACTTC
CASGRDSPYEQYF
>16|many|TRBJ2-7|TRBV15|-
TGTGCCACCAGCGCCCGTAGGGCTTCTCCGGGAGCCGAGCAGTACTTC
CATSARRASPGAEQYF
>15|-|TRBJ2-1|TRBV7-3|TRBD1
TGTGCCAGCAGCCCCCGGGACAGCCTTTACAATGAGCAGTTCTTC
CASSPRDSLYNEQFF
>13|-|TRBJ2-7|TRBV27|TRBD2
TGTGCCATCAGATCGGGGGGGAATTACGAGCAGTACTTC
CAIRSGGNYEQYF
>16|-|TRBJ1-2|TRBV11-1|-
TGTGCCAGCAGCCCCACCACAGATGCGGCTAACTATGGCTACACCTTC
CASSPTTDAANYGYTF
>14|many|TRBJ1-2|TRBV6-1|-
TGTGCCAGCAGTAAGGTGGGGGGAAACTATGGCTACACCTTC
CASSKVGGNYGYTF
>15|-|TRBJ1-4|TRBV6-5|-
TGTGCCAGCAGTTACTCGGTCAGGGGAGGCGAAAAACTGTTTTTT
CASSYSVRGGEKLFF